A single TCR beta chain is shown here with its context. Antigen: not known. This sample is part of a study of T cell repertoires in cytomegalovirus infection. Study-level information: Public TCR beta signatures marked donors with CMV infection and the matching HLA. Findings and caveats of the study: Predominance within the ex vivo response was attributable to HLA-C-restricted CMV-specific TCR beta clonotypes. Accumulated public TCR beta family frequency recognized individuals carrying CMV together with the relevant HLA.

TCRdb re-called the reads through MiXCR, storing one row per CDR3 protein. The sample lists roughly 920,000 distinct CDR3 sequences; under 40% were seen once. Looked up from germline, CDR1 is SEHNR and CDR2 is FQNEAQ (reference sequence). V was clipped by 5 bases and J by 7 bases; unmatched bases: 5. The CDR3 runs to 14 residues. The input for sequencing was cultured CD8+ T cells from PBMCs, taken from culture after CMV antigen stimulation. This TCR derives from a human donor in good health (CMV status not recorded). Some clones in this sample may be carry-over from other donors' samples. The chain combines TRBV7-9 with TRBJ2-2; 9 nucleotides line up with TRBD2. The CDR3 region has the DNA TGTGCCAGCAGCGCTAGCGGGGACCGCGGGGAGCTGTTTTTT. Its translation: CASSASGDRGELFF.